This passage covers 14 T cell receptor beta chains from one sample sequenced in a study of blood T cell repertoires in COVID-19. Repertoires were generated with immunoSEQ multiplex PCR, while TCRdb's copy carries only in-frame clones and drops some. The table has fewer than 350,000 clones, 85% seen once. The sequenced sample consisted of PBMCs or T cells enriched from blood (not recorded which). The receptor source for this set is a woman in her thirties who had been exposed to COVID-19.

This chain connects TRBV19 to TRBJ2-6; D is ambiguous. The germline gives CDR1 LNHDA, CDR2 SQIVND (reference sequence). The V end was cut by 3 bases, the J end by 1 base, with 13 bases between. The CDR3 contains 17 residues. In nucleotides, the CDR3 is TGTGCCAGTAGTATTTCCCCTACCTTGTCTGGGGCCAACGTCCTGACTTTC. Amino acid sequence: CASSISPTLSGANVLTF. The entire variable domain, with the rest obtained from reference TRBV19 and TRBJ2-6, is as follows: DGGITQSPKYLFRKEGQNVTLSCEQNLNHDAMYWYRQDPGQGLRLIYYSQIVNDFQKGDIAEGYSVSREKKESFPLTVTSAQKNPTAFYLCASSISPTLSGANVLTFGAGSRLTVL.

The V and J genes are TRBV10-1 and TRBJ1-3; D gene uncertain. CDR1 and CDR2 (germline): WNHNN, SYGVQD (reference sequence). V was shortened by 7 bases and J by 0 bases, with 10 bases between the two germline ends. The CDR3 loop spans 14 amino acids. DNA for the CDR3: TGCGCCAGCATAAGATGGAGCTCTGGAAACACCATATATTTT. Its protein product is CASIRWSSGNTIYF.

This clone has a single count. V usage is TRBV25-1 and J usage is TRBJ1-3, with D possibly being TRBD1 (5 bases). In germline, CDR1 is MGHDK, CDR2 SYGVNS. V was cut by 0 bases and J by 4 bases, with 16 bases left in between. The CDR3 length is 17 residues. In DNA form, the CDR3 reads TGTGCCAGCAGTGAATATGAAGGAGGGGTAGGGGGAAACACCATATATTTT. Encoded protein: CASSEYEGGVGGNTIYF.

The chain combines TRBV5-1 with TRBJ2-5; TRBD2 agrees at 16 bases. CDR3 size: 18 residues. Germline assignment: CDR1 SGHRS and CDR2 YFSETQ. Unmatched junction bases numbered 12, after V lost 7 bases and J lost 3 bases. CDR3 residues: CASSKGGTSGRAEETQYF. The CDR3 region has the DNA TGCGCCAGCTCCAAAGGCGGGACTAGCGGGAGGGCCGAAGAGACCCAGTACTTC.

V is TRBV24-1 and J is TRBJ1-3; TRBD1 is a possible D gene (5 bases). Per germline, CDR1 KGHDR and CDR2 SFDVKD. The ends were cut back, 11 bases at V and 0 bases at J, with 13 bases in the middle. The CDR3 is 14 residues long. The CDR3 sequence is CAKWGERSGNTIYF. The CDR3 DNA reads as TGTGCCAAGTGGGGGGAACGCTCTGGAAACACCATATATTTT.

V usage is TRBV7-9 and J usage is TRBJ1-4; no definite D call. CDR1 SEHNR and CDR2 FQNEAQ come from the germline V gene (reference sequence). This CDR3 comprises 13 residues. Trimming cost V 4 bases and J 6 bases, with 9 bases left between them. The CDR3 DNA reads as TGTGCCAGCAGCTCTGCGTCTTATGAAAAACTGTTTTTT. This translates into CASSSASYEKLFF. The whole variable domain, filled in from reference TRBV7-9 and TRBJ1-4, reads DTGVSQNPRHKITKRGQNVTFRCDPISEHNRLYWYRQTLGQGPEFLTYFQNEAQLEKSRLLSDRFSAERPKGSFSTLEIQRTEQGDSAMYLCASSSASYEKLFFGSGTQLSVL.

This sequence joins TRBV21-1 and TRBJ1-3; the table calls TRBD1, which could not be checked here. TRBV21-1 corresponds to a pseudogene. CDR3 size: 18 residues. CDR3 nucleotides: TGTGCCAGAATAACCCCAAAAAGGTGGGGACAATCTGGAAACACCATATATTTT. Its translation: CARITPKRWGQSGNTIYF.

The gene calls are TRBV9 and TRBJ1-2; 7 positions agree with TRBD1. This CDR3 is 12 amino acids long. The germline gives CDR1 SGDLS, CDR2 YYNGEE. After removal of 3 bases from V and 8 bases from J, the junction contained 4 bases not matched to a gene. CDR3 in DNA: TGTGCCAGCAGCGCTACAGGGGACGGCTACACCTTC. This encodes CASSATGDGYTF.

The rearrangement links TRBV5-5 to TRBJ1-6; 7 nucleotides align to TRBD1. The CDR3 has 15 amino acids. With 2 bases clipped from V and 7 bases from J, the junction kept 6 bases outside the gene matches. Germline-derived CDR1 and CDR2 are SGHKS and YYEKEE (reference sequence). In DNA, the CDR3 is TGTGCCAGCAGCTTAGGGGCCAGGGGGAATTCACCCCTCCACTTT. Residues: CASSLGARGNSPLHF.

This clone was observed once. The CDR3, as DNA: TGTGCCGTTGGGACAGGGACTGGAAACACCATATATTTT. It specifies CAVGTGTGNTIYF. The chain employs TRBV6-6 and TRBJ1-3; 9 bases fit TRBD1. Losses at the gene ends were 11 bases for V and 2 bases for J; bases not matched to a gene: 4. Germline CDR1 MNHNY, CDR2 SVGAGI (reference sequence). The CDR3 has 13 residues.

Comment on this clone: At one end the junction does not follow the germline gene, possibly because of a read error. The chain is built from TRBV7-7 and TRBJ2-1, with TRBD2 matching over 8 bases. Germline values: CDR1 SSHAT, CDR2 FNYEAQ (reference sequence). The CDR3 sequence is 16 residues long. The CDR3 protein is CASSLTTSAAYNEQFF. The CDR3 region has the DNA TGTGCTAGCAGCTTAACGACTAGCGCGGCCTACAATGAGCAGTTCTTC.

The DNA of the CDR3 is TGCGCCAGCAGTCTTCTAGCGGGGGGCACAGATACGCAGTATTTT. The encoded protein is CASSLLAGGTDTQYF. The V gene is TRBV10-2, the J gene TRBJ2-3; 10 bases line up with TRBD2. The CDR3 is 15 residues long. Trimming took 5 bases from V and 1 from J; bases not matched to a gene: 3. Germline CDR1 reads WSHSY; CDR2 reads SAAADI.

The chain links TRBV4-1 to TRBJ2-3; D perhaps matches TRBD1 (6 bases). The germline gives CDR1 MGHRA, CDR2 YSYEKL. V was pared by 1 base and J by 0 bases, with 8 bases between. This CDR3 has 15 residues. Written as DNA, the CDR3 is TGCGCCAGCAGCCAAGTCGGACAGAGCACAGATACGCAGTATTTT. Translated: CASSQVGQSTDTQYF.

The chain recombines TRBV28 with TRBJ1-5; possibly TRBD1 for D (5 bases). Trimming removed 6 bases at V and 5 bases at J, with 11 bases between. CDR1 is MDHEN, CDR2 SYDVKM, per germline. The CDR3 length is 13 residues. CDR3 region: CASSWTGDQPQHF. In DNA form, the CDR3 reads TGTGCCAGCAGCTGGACGGGGGATCAGCCCCAGCATTTT.